This entry describes one T cell receptor (beta chain). Looked up from germline, CDR1 is SGHAT and CDR2 is FQNNGV. CDR3 size: 14 residues. V was pared by 2 bases and J by 9 bases, with 8 bases of the junction left unmatched. Using its own MiXCR run on the RT-PCR reads, TCRdb lists one record per CDR3 protein. The sample holds 650,000 to 800,000 distinct CDR3 sequences; 12% to 15% are singletons and the top ten take 3.6%. The sequence came from a female donor in good health, serving as a healthy control. The material sequenced was memory CD4+ T cells from blood. This sequence joins TRBV11-2 and TRBJ2-7; TRBD1 matches 9 bases. The CDR3 loop is CASSLLDRGIVQYF. CDR3 nucleotide sequence: TGTGCCAGCAGCTTATTGGACAGGGGAATCGTGCAGTACTTC.